These T cell receptor beta chains were read from a single sample in a study of shared clonotypes between healthy human individuals. Here immunoSEQ multiplex PCR was the method, and the copy in TCRdb shows in-frame clones only, minus some. The table has hundreds of thousands of clones, around 73% seen once; the top ten hold roughly 2%. Material: memory CD4+ T cells sorted from blood. The origin of the receptors is a woman aged 30 to 39 in good health. The conserved cysteine and the conserved F or W are not part of the CDR3 here. Part of the rows lack a size; the others show once, few, many or a class for expanded clones.

clone size: .; V gene: TRBV7-9; J gene: TRBJ1-4; CDR3 protein: ASSLGATETNEKLF
clone size: once; V gene: TRBV28; J gene: TRBJ1-4; CDR3 protein: ASRQGRLKEKLF
clone size: few; V gene: TRBV7-9; J gene: TRBJ2-3; CDR3 protein: ASSLGNMDTQY
clone size: few; V gene: TRBV29-1; J gene: TRBJ1-5; CDR3 protein: SVGGRNQPQH
clone size: .; V gene: TRBV28; J gene: TRBJ1-5; CDR3 protein: ASSLPNQPQH
clone size: .; V gene: TRBV5-4; J gene: TRBJ2-7; CDR3 protein: ASSALSGTGVYEQY
clone size: few; V gene: TRBV2; J gene: TRBJ1-5; CDR3 protein: ASFRDRSGNQPQH
clone size: .; V gene: TRBV9; J gene: TRBJ1-1; CDR3 protein: ASSVASGTEAF
clone size: .; V gene: TRBV29-1; J gene: TRBJ2-7; CDR3 protein: SVYDSGPTYEQY
clone size: .; V gene: TRBV9; J gene: TRBJ2-2; CDR3 protein: ASSPTSGRNGELF
clone size: .; V gene: TRBV29-1; J gene: TRBJ1-2; CDR3 protein: SDRQGANYGYT
clone size: .; V gene: TRBV5-1; J gene: TRBJ1-1; CDR3 protein: ASSLGGYDTEAF
clone size: .; V gene: TRBV27; J gene: TRBJ2-1; CDR3 protein: ASTGLAGSNEQF